The 25 T cell receptor beta chains below were found in one sample sequenced in a study of blood T cell repertoires in COVID-19. The protocol was immunoSEQ multiplex PCR, while the TCRdb copy is restricted to in-frame clones and leaves out a portion. The sample consists of about 170,000 clones, around 82% of them appearing once. The material sequenced was peripheral blood. These receptors all stem from a woman of 80 years or more with active or convalescent COVID-19.

This clone was counted a single time. The chain uses TRBV5-6 and TRBJ1-1; a possible D gene is TRBD1 (5 bases). Trimming took off 0 bases at V and 4 bases at J, with 16 bases between the two ends. The CDR3 sequence is 16 residues long. CDR1 and CDR2 from the germline V gene are SGHDT and YYEEEE. CDR3 coding DNA: TGTGCCAGCAGCTTGGCAGCTCCAGGGAGGGGCACTGAAGCTTTCTTT. Its protein is CASSLAAPGRGTEAFF.

The chain links TRBV28 to TRBJ1-1; possible D gene TRBD1, 5 bases. The CDR3 totals 14 residues. Germline V gives CDR1 MDHEN, CDR2 SYDVKM. The CDR3 DNA reads TGTGTCGTGCCCCCGGACAATGAAAACACTGAAGCTTTCTTT. Protein: CVVPPDNENTEAFF.

The J gene is TRBJ2-1, the V gene TRBV3-1 (or the pseudogene TRBV3-2); 12 bases agree with TRBD2. The CDR3 runs to 15 residues. Per germline, CDR1 LGHDT and CDR2 YNNKEL (reference sequence). Trimming at V came to 8 bases and at J to 7 bases, leaving 9 bases not matched to a gene. This CDR3 reads CASHLAGGPRNEQFF. CDR3 sequence (DNA): TGTGCCAGCCATCTAGCGGGAGGGCCACGAAATGAGCAGTTCTTC.

V usage is TRBV2 and J usage is TRBJ1-3, with no clear D. CDR1 and CDR2 (germline): SNHLY, FYNNEI. Between the trimmed V and J ends, which lost 6 bases and 2 bases, there was a span of 14 bases. The CDR3 extends over 15 amino acids. The CDR3: CASSPTIYPGNTIYF. In DNA form, the CDR3 reads TGTGCCAGCAGCCCTACCATATATCCTGGAAACACCATATATTTT.

V usage is TRBV7-9 and J usage is TRBJ2-1; 8 bases align to TRBD1. In germline, CDR1 is SEHNR, CDR2 FQNEAQ (reference sequence). The ends lost 3 bases at V and 4 bases at J; junction bases unmatched: 5. CDR3 length equals 15 residues. CDR3 nucleotide sequence: TGTGCCAGCAGCTTGACAGGGGCGCTGTACAATGAGCAGTTCTTC. Protein sequence: CASSLTGALYNEQFF.

The chain is built from TRBV28 and TRBJ2-5, with 10 nucleotides matching TRBD2. Per germline, CDR1 MDHEN and CDR2 SYDVKM. The CDR3 loop spans 17 amino acids. The ends lost 2 bases at V and 5 bases at J; junction bases unmatched: 11. The CDR3 reads CASSLGSLAGVYETQYF. The CDR3, as DNA: TGTGCCAGCAGTTTAGGATCTCTAGCGGGAGTATATGAGACCCAGTACTTC.

The chain links TRBV5-1 to TRBJ1-2; 8 bases line up with TRBD1. The CDR3 has 17 residues. The V and J ends lost 3 bases and 2 bases, in that order; junction bases with no gene match: 12. The germline V gene has CDR1 SGHRS and CDR2 YFSETQ. This CDR3 is CASSWNPAGGLNYGYTF. The CDR3 DNA sequence: TGCGCCAGCAGCTGGAATCCCGCAGGGGGCCTCAACTATGGCTACACCTTC. Using reference TRBV5-1 and TRBJ1-2 for the parts outside the CDR3, the full variable domain is KAGVTQTPRYLIKTRGQQVTLSCSPISGHRSVSWYQQTPGQGLQFLFEYFSETQRNKGNFPGRFSGRQFSNSRSEMNVSTLELGDSALYLCASSWNPAGGLNYGYTFGSGTRLTVV.

This clone was observed once. The chain links TRBV3-1 (or the pseudogene TRBV3-2) to TRBJ1-2, with D maybe TRBD1 (6 bases). The CDR3 runs to 16 residues. The germline V gene encodes CDR1 LGHDT and CDR2 YNNKEL (reference sequence). V lost 1 base to trimming and J lost 6 bases, with 18 bases between them. The CDR3 coding sequence is TGTGCCAGCAGCCAAGGCCCCCTAGGGGGGGCCCATGGCTACACCTTC. Protein product: CASSQGPLGGAHGYTF.

V is TRBV6-5 and J is TRBJ1-2, with unresolved D. Per germline, CDR1 MNHEY and CDR2 SVGAGI. V was clipped by 6 bases and J by 4 bases, with 12 bases between them. The CDR3 is made up of 13 amino acids. The CDR3 bases are TGTGCCAGCAGCCGCCCCCCCGGCTATGGCTACACCTTC. Residues: CASSRPPGYGYTF.

The V and J genes are TRBV6-2 or TRBV6-3 and TRBJ1-4; 7 bases are shared with TRBD1. V trimming: 5 bases; J trimming: 8 bases; junction bases outside the gene matches: 8. Germline V gene data show CDR1 as MNHEY and CDR2 as SVGEGT. The CDR3 has 14 residues. The CDR3 coding sequence is TGTGCCAGCAGTATCCGACAGGGCCCCGAAAAACTGTTTTTT. Its translation: CASSIRQGPEKLFF.

J is TRBJ2-7 and V is TRBV2; possibly TRBD1 for D (6 bases). Germline loops: CDR1 SNHLY, CDR2 FYNNEI. CDR3 size: 15 residues. V dropped 6 bases and J dropped 2 bases, with 17 bases sitting between them. This CDR3 is CASREDRQAAYEQYF. The CDR3 nucleotides read TGTGCCAGCAGGGAGGACCGACAGGCCGCCTACGAGCAGTACTTC. Full variable domain (remainder filled in from reference TRBV2 and TRBJ2-7): EPEVTQTPSHQVTQMGQEVILRCVPISNHLYFYWYRQILGQKVEFLVSFYNNEISEKSEIFDDQFSVERPDGSNFTLKIRSTKLEDSAMYFCASREDRQAAYEQYFGPGTRLTVT.

V gene TRBV6-5 combines with J gene TRBJ2-3; 7 positions match TRBD2. CDR1 and CDR2 from the germline V gene are MNHEY and SVGAGI. With 0 bases clipped from V and 3 bases from J, the junction kept 6 bases outside the gene matches. CDR3 length: 16 amino acids. In DNA, the CDR3 is TGTGCCAGCAGTTACTCGGGGAGGGGAGGAACAGATACGCAGTATTTT. Translated, it gives CASSYSGRGGTDTQYF.

The chain couples TRBV5-6 to TRBJ2-3, with 12 bases that match TRBD2. V was clipped by 1 base and J by 3 bases; unmatched bases: 3. Germline V lookup: CDR1 SGHDT, CDR2 YYEEEE. The CDR3 is made up of 16 amino acids. In DNA, the CDR3 is TGTGCCAGCAGCTTGCTAGCGGGAGGGAGTACAGATACGCAGTATTTT. The encoded protein is CASSLLAGGSTDTQYF.

The chain carries TRBV3-1 (or the pseudogene TRBV3-2) and TRBJ2-1; the match to TRBD1 covers 12 bases. Trimming at V came to 7 bases and at J to 7 bases, leaving 8 bases not matched to a gene. Germline V CDR1 and CDR2: LGHDT, YNNKEL (reference sequence). The CDR3 loop spans 15 amino acids. The CDR3 nucleotides are TGTGCCAGCACGAAAGGGACAGGGGGCTGGAATGAGCAGTTCTTC. Encoded protein: CASTKGTGGWNEQFF.

This clone came up a few times. The chain uses TRBV6-5 and TRBJ2-3; D not resolved. V lost 5 bases and J lost 6, with 18 bases in between. There are 15 residues in the CDR3. Germline V gene data show CDR1 as MNHEY and CDR2 as SVGAGI. The CDR3 sequence is CASSPGGPPDDTQYF. The CDR3 DNA follows: TGTGCCAGCAGTCCCGGTGGGCCCCCTGATGATACGCAGTATTTT.

The J gene is TRBJ1-1, the V gene TRBV2; TRBD1 might be the D (6 bases). V was shortened by 5 bases and J by 0 bases, with 7 bases between the two germline ends. The CDR3 extends over 13 amino acids. Germline CDR1 reads SNHLY; CDR2 reads FYNNEI. CDR3 loop: CASSTGLNTEAFF. The CDR3 region has the DNA TGTGCCAGCAGTACAGGGTTGAACACTGAAGCTTTCTTT.

V gene TRBV9 combines with J gene TRBJ2-2; the match to TRBD2 covers 10 bases. This CDR3 region has 18 residues. Germline lookup yields CDR1 SGDLS and CDR2 YYNGEE. J lost 3 bases, V lost 0 bases, and 8 bases had no gene match. This CDR3 is CASSVAAGGPLDTGELFF. CDR3 bases: TGTGCCAGCAGCGTAGCAGCGGGAGGGCCGTTGGACACCGGGGAGCTGTTTTTT.

The chain couples TRBV5-1 to TRBJ2-1, with 13 bases that match TRBD2. CDR1 and CDR2 from the germline V gene are SGHRS and YFSETQ. Unmatched junction bases numbered 10, after V lost 4 bases and J lost 6 bases. This CDR3 comprises 17 residues. CDR3 bases: TGCGCCAGCAGCGCCGGACTAGCGGGAGATATAGCCAATGAGCAGTTCTTC. Its protein product is CASSAGLAGDIANEQFF. Filled out from reference TRBV5-1 and TRBJ2-1, the complete variable domain reads KAGVTQTPRYLIKTRGQQVTLSCSPISGHRSVSWYQQTPGQGLQFLFEYFSETQRNKGNFPGRFSGRQFSNSRSEMNVSTLELGDSALYLCASSAGLAGDIANEQFFGPGTRLTVL.

CDR3 DNA: TGTGCCAGCAGCTGGGGTAGCGGCTACGAGCAGTACTTC. It yields the protein CASSWGSGYEQYF. This chain joins TRBV7-8 and TRBJ2-7, with D tentatively TRBD2 (6 bases). Germline assignment: CDR1 SGHVS and CDR2 FQNEAQ. V was pared by 4 bases and J by 3 bases, with 10 bases between. The length of the CDR3 is 13 residues.

V and J are TRBV6-7 and TRBJ2-2, with a possible D match to TRBD2 (5 bases). TRBV6-7 counts as an open reading frame of uncertain function. V lost 6 bases, J lost 3 bases, and 14 bases lay in between. This CDR3 spans 15 amino acids. This CDR3 is CASSSKLGDTGELFF. In nucleotides, the CDR3 is TGTGCCAGCAGCTCTAAGCTGGGAGACACCGGGGAGCTGTTTTTT.

Written as DNA, the CDR3 is TGCAGCGTCCGGGGGGGGATCGACGAGCAGTACTTC. Translation: CSVRGGIDEQYF. This chain connects TRBV29-1 to TRBJ2-7, with 8 bases identical to TRBD2. V was pared by 6 bases and J by 5 bases, with 6 bases of the junction left unmatched. The germline gives CDR1 SQVTM, CDR2 ANQGSEA. This CDR3 has 12 residues.

This chain connects TRBV6-5 to TRBJ1-1; D unresolved. The CDR3 sequence is 13 residues long. Germline assignment: CDR1 MNHEY and CDR2 SVGAGI. Trimming shortened V by 2 bases and J by 1 base, and 5 bases separated the two germline ends. In DNA, the CDR3 is TGTGCCAGCAGTTACACAGCGAACACTGAAGCTTTCTTT. Its protein is CASSYTANTEAFF.

V is TRBV6-5 and J is TRBJ1-4; 8 bases are a match to TRBD1. Germline CDR1 MNHEY, CDR2 SVGAGI. V shed 6 bases, J shed 10 bases, and the junction held 10 bases outside the gene matches. The CDR3 length is 14 residues. Written as DNA, the CDR3 is TGTGCCAGCAGCACGACCCGACAGGGGCCAAAACTGTTTTTT. Its translation is CASSTTRQGPKLFF.

V usage is TRBV28 and J usage is TRBJ2-7; a weak D match, TRBD1 (6 bases). Germline CDR1 reads MDHEN; CDR2 reads SYDVKM. The CDR3 runs to 15 residues. V was trimmed by 4 bases and J by 0 bases, leaving 13 bases between them. The CDR3 DNA is TGTGCCAGCAGTTCTATAGGGGGAAGCTCCTACGAGCAGTACTTC. This translates into CASSSIGGSSYEQYF.

This sequence joins TRBV5-1 and TRBJ1-2, with D possibly matching TRBD1 (5 bases). CDR1 is SGHRS, CDR2 YFSETQ, per germline. Trimming stripped 0 bases from V and 0 bases from J, with 9 bases between. The CDR3 totals 15 residues. CDR3 amino acids: CASSLEGLSNYGYTF. CDR3 DNA sequence: TGCGCCAGCAGCTTGGAGGGGCTTTCTAACTATGGCTACACCTTC.